Described below is a single T cell receptor (beta chain) sequence and its context. Germline V gene data show CDR1 as MNHEY and CDR2 as SMNVEV (reference sequence). J gave up 3 bases and V 5 bases, and 21 bases lay outside the gene matches. This CDR3 contains 20 residues. This record belongs to a study of lymphopenia after photon versus proton radiotherapy. Assay: immunoSEQ multiplex PCR; the TCRdb copy retains only in-frame clones and omits some. This table holds 25,000 to 30,000 clones, more than 90% found once. Sequences were derived from peripheral blood, sampled from a patient treated with photon-based radiotherapy. The TCR sequence derives from a woman aged 50 to 60 with cholangiocarcinoma. This chain joins TRBV27 and TRBJ2-3; TRBD1 aligns across 9 bases. CDR3 nucleotides: TGTGCCAGCAGTCCCAGTAGAATTACAGGGGGCGTTGACTCGACAGATACGCAGTATTTT. Protein product: CASSPSRITGGVDSTDTQYF.